What follows are 10 T cell receptor beta chains derived from one specimen sequenced in a study of early T cells in non-severe SARS-CoV-2 infection. TCRdb processed the 5' RACE reads anew with MiXCR; each CDR3 protein has one entry. The sample shows 46,000 or so distinct CDR3 sequences, approximately 13% of them seen only once. The source material was whole blood. The receptors derive from an adult who was a healthcare worker with PCR-confirmed SARS-CoV-2 infection or an uninfected control (not recorded which).

This clonotype was observed at least ten times. This sequence joins TRBV24-1 and TRBJ1-1, with a tentative D call TRBD1 (6 bases). Deletions cut 4 bases from V and 0 bases from J, with 26 bases between. CDR3 length: 20 residues. From germline, CDR1 is KGHDR and CDR2 SFDVKD. The CDR3 DNA follows: TGTGCCACCAGTGAACCTCCGGGACACTCGGCGTTATCAATGAACACTGAAGCTTTCTTT. Protein: CATSEPPGHSALSMNTEAFF.

This clonotype was detected ten times or more. The rearrangement uses TRBV29-1 and TRBJ2-7; 8 nucleotides line up with TRBD2. Per the germline V gene, CDR1 is SQVTM and CDR2 is ANQGSEA. The CDR3 is made up of 15 amino acids. V lost 4 bases, J lost 0 bases, and 8 bases stayed unmatched. The CDR3 here is CSVVEGSGDSYEQYF. The CDR3 DNA reads TGCAGCGTTGTAGAGGGTAGCGGGGACTCCTACGAGCAGTACTTC.

The V gene is TRBV2, the J gene TRBJ2-7; a possible D gene is TRBD1 (6 bases). V shed 4 bases and J shed 4 bases, with 11 bases lying between them. Per the germline V gene, CDR1 is SNHLY and CDR2 is FYNNEI. There are 13 residues in the CDR3. The CDR3 protein is CASSVQGWYEQYF. For the CDR3, the DNA is TGTGCCAGCAGTGTGCAGGGGTGGTACGAGCAGTACTTC.

The chain couples TRBV9 to TRBJ2-3; no definite D call. Trimming left V 3 bases short and J 5 bases short, with 4 bases between. From germline, CDR1 is SGDLS and CDR2 YYNGEE. The CDR3 is made up of 11 amino acids. The CDR3 loop is CASSEGDTQYF. In DNA, the CDR3 is TGTGCCAGCAGCGAGGGAGATACGCAGTATTTT.

The chain employs TRBV2 and TRBJ2-3; tentative D call: TRBD2 (6 bases). CDR1 is SNHLY, CDR2 FYNNEI, per germline. Trimming pared 7 bases from V and 2 bases from J, leaving 10 bases between. This CDR3 has 13 residues. CDR3 sequence: CASKGLITDTQYF. The CDR3 bases are TGTGCCAGCAAGGGACTTATCACAGATACGCAGTATTTT.

Only a few counts were recorded for this clonotype. The gene calls are TRBV6-1 and TRBJ2-1; D gene uncertain. Trimming shortened V by 2 bases and J by 6 bases, and 11 bases separated the two germline ends. The CDR3 loop spans 14 amino acids. Germline CDR1 MNHNS, CDR2 SASEGT. Here the CDR3 DNA reads TGTGCCAGCAGTGAACTCTTCAGAAGCAATGAGCAGTTCTTC. Translation: CASSELFRSNEQFF.

This chain uses TRBV7-2 with TRBJ2-7, with D perhaps being TRBD1 or TRBD2 (5 bases each). The V end lost 5 bases, the J end lost 2 bases, and 16 bases lay between the germline ends. This CDR3 comprises 15 residues. Germline-derived CDR1 and CDR2 are SGHTA and FQGNSA. The CDR3 region is CASSKEGIYTYEQYF. The CDR3, as DNA: TGTGCCAGCAGCAAAGAGGGGATTTACACCTACGAGCAGTACTTC.

This clonotype has a single count. The chain is built from TRBV13 and TRBJ1-5; D is possibly TRBD1 (6 bases). This CDR3 comprises 15 residues. Trimming stripped 0 bases from V and 5 bases from J, with 11 bases between. Germline V gives CDR1 PRHDT, CDR2 FYEKMQ (reference sequence). The CDR3 here is CASSLGGPGDQPQHF. DNA for the CDR3: TGTGCCAGCAGCTTAGGGGGGCCAGGGGATCAGCCCCAGCATTTT.

This clonotype was found many times. The chain links TRBV12-3 or TRBV12-4 to TRBJ2-2; D uncertain. V lost 2 bases and J 6 bases, leaving 10 bases between the germline ends. CDR3 length equals 14 residues. The CDR3 sequence is CASSLPPGAGELFF. The CDR3 nucleotides read TGTGCCAGCAGTTTACCCCCTGGGGCCGGGGAGCTGTTTTTT.

Here the CDR3 DNA reads TGTGCCAGCAGTATCTTCGTATATAGCGGGAACCCGAACACCGGGGAGCTGTTTTTT. It specifies CASSIFVYSGNPNTGELFF. This rearrangement joins TRBV6-5 to TRBJ2-2; 8 bases align to TRBD2. The germline CDR1 and CDR2 sequences are MNHEY and SVGAGI. CDR3 length: 19 residues. V shed 5 bases, J shed 0 bases, and the junction held 14 bases outside the gene matches.